Reported below is one T cell receptor (beta chain). This clone has a single count. Its binding antigen is unknown. No base qualities exist here, and no much larger clone lies one base off it. In Seattle, one collaborating source enrolled patients while the infection was active and tracked those patients longitudinally over the course of disease. Collaborating institutions collected whole blood in K2EDTA tubes following their own protocols. For TCRbeta analysis, collaborators shipped samples as frozen whole blood, isolated PBMCs, or DNA extracted from either of those sample types. From the germline V gene, CDR1 is MNHEY and CDR2 is SVGAGI. There are 16 amino acids in the CDR3, from cysteine to phenylalanine inclusive. Only the CDR3 DNA stays, 48 bases, in frame from base 1. Trimming costs V 1 base and J 7 bases, and their ends lie 19 bases apart. This sample was taken from a study of blood T cell repertoires in COVID-19 (dated by TCRdb to about 2020). Regarding the study in general: Samples covering the acute and convalescent phases of COVID-19 were provided by collaborators in the United States, Italy and Spain. The prospective study material was composed of cDNA or gDNA derived from T cells, B-cell-depleted T cells, or PBMCs. Subjects who had been exposed to COVID-19, were actively infected with it, or had recovered from it provided the deeply sampled blood TCRbeta repertoires that made up the dataset. The repertoires were released in a freely available public database meant as a resource for research on the immune response to SARS-CoV-2. The samples were drawn from the first 160 participants of the ongoing ImmuneRACE study and from 1,200 or so subjects provided by 6 global collaborators. Sample metadata almost always included a de-identified subject ID, COVID-19 status, age in years and sex. Where HLA class I and class II types were available, the types were taken from metadata supplied by the sample provider, not from assay-based typing.

What the research found in general, with its limitations: The amount of clinical and demographic metadata varied by source and participant and was provided uncurated.

TCRbeta CDR3 regions were amplified from genomic DNA using the immunoSEQ Assay, a bias-controlled multiplex PCR. From the authors' description of their analysis: Nucleated cell counts per sample were estimated from amplification of reference gene primers within the assay. Sequence reads were collapsed and filtered to measure the absolute abundance of every unique TCRbeta CDR3 rearrangement. For each sample, productive Simpson clonality was calculated by taking the square root of Simpson's diversity index across productive rearrangements. Imported from immuneACCESS, the table was reduced by TCRdb to in-frame sequences with V and J called. These copies leave out some clones; in studies compared against another copy, an unresolved V gene accounts for under half, and the cause of the remainder is not known. V and J calls and clone size are as listed in that table; D and trimming were resolved from the DNA. In all, the sample holds roughly 150,000 clones, and just under 85% of those were seen once. The ten top clones hold roughly 8.4% of the sample.

Sequenced sample: peripheral blood. This chain is built from TRBV6-5 and TRBJ1-1; no D gene can be assigned with confidence. The TCR sequence derives from a woman older than 75 with COVID-19, enrolled during active disease. The CDR3 region has the sequence CASSYLRLRRMLEAFF. The sequence in DNA is TGTGCCAGCAGTTACTTACGTCTCCGGAGAATGCTTGAAGCTTTCTTT.